This is a list of T cell receptor beta chains from one sample in a study of Tregs in tolerant kidney transplant recipients. The assay was immunoSEQ multiplex PCR, and TCRdb's table has in-frame clones only and misses some. The sample carries some 62,000 clones, less than 98% recorded once. The starting material was Tregs from blood, obtained before the transplant. These receptors originate from a human donor who received a combined kidney and bone marrow transplant. The CDR3 runs from the conserved cysteine through the conserved F or W. D genes are given only for firm matches. Size is omitted from some rows. Given values are once, few, many or a class for expanded clones.

cdr3_aa cdr3_nt j_call clone_size d_call v_call
CATSRQGNDSPLHF TGTGCCACCAGCAGACAGGGGAATGATTCACCCCTCCACTTT TRBJ1-6 NA NA TRBV15
CASSFLQEQFF TGTGCCAGCAGCTTTCTCCAGGAGCAGTTCTTC TRBJ2-1 NA NA TRBV13
CAWSVPQPKLAGQETQYF TGTGCCTGGAGTGTACCCCAACCAAAACTAGCGGGACAAGAGACCCAGTACTTC TRBJ2-5 once TRBD2 TRBV30
CASSLSGRAGEQYF TGTGCCAGCAGCTTAAGCGGGAGGGCTGGGGAGCAGTACTTC TRBJ2-7 NA TRBD2 TRBV5-5
CASSLDNYNEKLFF TGCGCCAGCAGCTTGGACAATTATAATGAAAAACTGTTTTTT TRBJ1-4 NA NA TRBV5-1
CASSQDLAYGGGFNEQFF TGCGCCAGCAGCCAAGACCTCGCTTATGGCGGGGGCTTCAATGAGCAGTTCTTC TRBJ2-1 NA NA TRBV4-3
CATMGGEYTQYF TGTGCGACTATGGGGGGGGAATATACGCAGTATTTT TRBJ2-3 NA TRBD2 TRBV6-6
CASSQVDFGGSYNEQFF TGTGCCAGCAGCCAAGTTGACTTCGGGGGCTCCTACAATGAGCAGTTCTTC TRBJ2-1 NA NA TRBV4-2
CASSALAGGWYEQYF TGTGCCAGCAGCGCCCTAGCGGGAGGGTGGTACGAGCAGTACTTC TRBJ2-7 NA TRBD2 TRBV9
CASCPRVDVSAEYNQPQHF TGCGCCAGCTGCCCTCGCGTTGACGTGAGCGCAGAATACAATCAGCCCCAGCATTTT TRBJ1-5 NA NA TRBV23-1
CASSDRGTEAFF TGTGCCAGCTCCGACAGGGGCACTGAAGCTTTCTTT TRBJ1-1 NA TRBD1 TRBV18
CASSKGGLQGNWSPLHF TGTGCCAGCAGCAAAGGAGGCCTCCAGGGAAATTGGTCACCCCTCCACTTT TRBJ1-6 NA NA TRBV21-1
CASRPGTASSGYTF TGTGCCAGCAGGCCTGGGACAGCCAGTTCTGGCTACACCTTC TRBJ1-2 once TRBD1 TRBV6-6
CASEAGSTDTQYF TGTGCCAGCGAGGCGGGGAGCACAGATACGCAGTATTTT TRBJ2-3 NA NA TRBV7-9
CASRRGGGSYNEQFF TGTGCCAGCAGACGAGGGGGGGGCTCCTACAATGAGCAGTTCTTC TRBJ2-1 once NA TRBV2
CASSPLTGVEKLFF TGCGCCAGCAGCCCCTTAACAGGGGTTGAAAAACTGTTTTTT TRBJ1-4 NA TRBD1 TRBV5-1
CASRTRTGGSAGELFF TGCGCCAGCAGAACCCGCACAGGGGGCTCGGCCGGGGAGCTGTTTTTT TRBJ2-2 NA TRBD1 TRBV5-1
CASKSQQGGNEQFF TGCGCCAGCAAGAGTCAACAGGGGGGGAATGAGCAGTTCTTC TRBJ2-1 NA NA TRBV5-1
CASSQELGVFGYTF TGCGCCAGCAGCCAAGAGCTTGGAGTATTTGGCTACACCTTC TRBJ1-2 NA NA TRBV4-3
CASSTGQGEIETQYF TGTGCCAGCAGCACGGGACAGGGGGAGATTGAGACCCAGTACTTC TRBJ2-5 NA TRBD1 TRBV5-4
CASSPGAGRYNEQFF TGTGCCAGCAGCCCTGGGGCGGGACGCTACAATGAGCAGTTCTTC TRBJ2-1 NA NA TRBV9
CASSLNYGYTF TGTGCCAGCAGCCTAAACTATGGCTACACCTTC TRBJ1-2 NA NA TRBV28
CASSGGLTLSYNEQFF TGCGCCAGCAGCGGCGGACTAACCCTCTCCTACAATGAGCAGTTCTTC TRBJ2-1 NA NA TRBV5-1
CASSPTPPGLASTDTQYF TGTGCCAGCAGCCCTACTCCCCCTGGACTAGCCAGCACAGATACGCAGTATTTT TRBJ2-3 NA TRBD2 TRBV7-3
CASSRVLRQTGGGYTF TGCGCCAGCAGCCGAGTACTGCGACAGACCGGCGGAGGCTACACCTTC TRBJ1-2 NA NA TRBV4-1
CASSLRLANEQFF TGTGCCAGCAGCCTCCGACTAGCCAATGAGCAGTTCTTC TRBJ2-1 NA TRBD2 TRBV5-4
CASRPGGPYYEQYF TGTGCCAGCAGGCCAGGGGGTCCCTACTACGAGCAGTACTTC TRBJ2-7 NA TRBD1 TRBV6-5
CASSKRDYGADTQYF TGTGCCAGCAGCAAAAGGGACTACGGGGCAGATACGCAGTATTTT TRBJ2-3 NA TRBD2 TRBV11-3
CASSLQSANSPLHF TGTGCCAGCAGTTTACAGTCAGCGAATTCACCCCTCCACTTT TRBJ1-6 NA NA TRBV28
CAWSAGGAGGELFF TGTGCCTGGAGTGCCGGGGGGGCCGGCGGGGAGCTGTTTTTT TRBJ2-2 NA TRBD2 TRBV30
CASSTSRQGTYEQYF TGTGCCAGCAGCACGAGCCGACAAGGTACCTACGAGCAGTACTTC TRBJ2-7 NA NA TRBV11-3
CASSLGLTSGANVLTF TGCGCCAGCAGCTTGGGACTGACCTCTGGGGCCAACGTCCTGACTTTC TRBJ2-6 NA NA TRBV5-1
CASSESGGRYEQYF TGTGCCAGCAGTGAAAGCGGGGGGCGATACGAGCAGTACTTC TRBJ2-7 NA TRBD2 TRBV2
CASSPGTGANTGELFF TGTGCCAGCAGCCCCGGGACAGGGGCGAACACCGGGGAGCTGTTTTTT TRBJ2-2 NA TRBD1 TRBV11-2
CSAGALVLRNEQFF TGCAGCGCTGGAGCTCTAGTGTTAAGGAATGAGCAGTTCTTC TRBJ2-1 NA NA TRBV29-1
CASSLGQLVGYGYTF TGCGCCAGCAGCTTGGGACAGCTGGTGGGATATGGCTACACCTTC TRBJ1-2 NA NA TRBV5-1
CASKPRGGPYTDTQYF TGTGCCAGTAAACCCCGCGGCGGTCCCTACACAGATACGCAGTATTTT TRBJ2-3 NA NA TRBV19
CASWDSYTDTQYF TGCGCCAGCTGGGACAGCTACACAGATACGCAGTATTTT TRBJ2-3 NA TRBD1 TRBV5-1
CASSLKSGRAPHTQYF TGTGCCAGCAGCTTGAAGAGCGGGAGGGCCCCACATACGCAGTATTTT TRBJ2-3 NA TRBD2 TRBV7-2
CASSSTGFISSYEQYF TGTGCCAGCAGCAGTACAGGGTTCATTAGCTCCTACGAGCAGTACTTC TRBJ2-7 few NA TRBV7-8
CARVVRVLRTGCLNNEQFF TGCGCCCGTGTTGTTCGTGTGTTACGGACGGGGTGCCTTAACAATGAGCAGTTCTTC TRBJ2-1 NA NA TRBV5-1
CASSQSSLRNTEAFF TGCGCCAGCAGTCAATCGAGTCTACGGAACACTGAAGCTTTCTTT TRBJ1-1 NA NA TRBV23-1
CASSLYRGTGEETQYF TGTGCCAGCAGCTTATATCGGGGGACGGGGGAAGAGACCCAGTACTTC TRBJ2-5 NA NA TRBV7-3
CASSHTGSSYEQYF TGTGCCAGCAGCCACACAGGGAGCTCCTACGAGCAGTACTTC TRBJ2-7 NA NA TRBV6-5
CASSGERGRVSEQYF TGTGCCAGCAGCGGGGAGCGGGGTCGAGTATCCGAGCAGTACTTC TRBJ2-7 NA TRBD2 TRBV5-6
CASGRDRGTVDF TGTGCCAGCGGCAGGGACAGGGGAACCGTCGATTTT TRBJ1-6 NA TRBD1 TRBV7-8
CAWRRATPLNTEAFF TGTGCCTGGAGGAGGGCCACTCCGTTGAACACTGAAGCTTTCTTT TRBJ1-1 NA NA TRBV30
CASSPQGNTEAFF TGTGCCAGCTCACCTCAGGGAAACACTGAAGCTTTCTTT TRBJ1-1 NA NA TRBV18
CASSIKGQGAVGYTF TGTGCCAGTAGTATTAAAGGACAGGGGGCAGTAGGCTACACCTTC TRBJ1-2 NA TRBD1 TRBV19
CASSPSGQGRKLFF TGCGCCAGCAGCCCCTCGGGACAGGGTCGAAAACTGTTTTTT TRBJ1-4 NA TRBD1 TRBV5-1
CATLERQGAHEQYF TGTGCCACCCTTGAGCGACAGGGTGCCCACGAGCAGTACTTC TRBJ2-7 once TRBD1 TRBV10-3
CASSQGLPEQFF TGTGCCAGCAGCCAGGGCCTGCCTGAGCAGTTCTTC TRBJ2-1 NA NA TRBV5-6
CASRAEDRGRNEQFF TGCGCCAGCAGGGCGGAGGACAGGGGGCGCAATGAGCAGTTCTTC TRBJ2-1 NA TRBD1 TRBV5-1
CASSGRPSGKQYF TGTGCCAGCAGTGGACGACCCAGCGGAAAGCAGTACTTC TRBJ2-7 NA NA TRBV2
CASINRPVSYGYTF TGTGCCAGCATAAACAGGCCGGTCTCCTATGGCTACACCTTC TRBJ1-2 NA NA TRBV28